This TCR beta chain stems from a study of shared clonotypes between healthy human individuals. Donors comprised only Caucasian adults living in Nashville, Tennessee. Whole-study results and caveats: Though the depth was large, rarefaction showed that sorted-subset sequencing was incomplete. Relative to clonotypes present in all four donors, those not shared had lower generation probabilities.

TCRdb keeps only in-frame clones here, not all; method: immunoSEQ multiplex PCR. The sample lists 1,400,000 or so clones; around 98.5% were seen once. About this clone itself: The antigen remains undetermined. This CDR3 is also generated by other DNA sequences in the sample.

The ends were cut back, 0 bases at V and 6 bases at J, with 4 bases in the middle. Germline assignment: CDR1 SGDLS and CDR2 YYNGEE. This CDR3 has 12 amino acids. The sequence derives from a man aged 25-45 years in good health. This sequence joins TRBV9 and TRBJ2-1, with D unclear. Sequenced sample: naive CD4+ T cells sorted from blood. Specified subset: CD45RA+ positively selected. The CDR3 loop reads CASSVGFNEQFF. Here the CDR3 DNA reads TGTGCCAGCAGCGTAGGTTTCAATGAGCAGTTCTTC. Complete variable domain (other parts from reference TRBV9 and TRBJ2-1): DSGVTQTPKHLITATGQRVTLRCSPRSGDLSVYWYQQSLDQGLQFLIQYYNGEERAKGNILERFSAQQFPDLHSELNLSSLELGDSALYFCASSVGFNEQFFGPGTRLTVL.